What follows are 15 T cell receptor beta chains derived from one specimen sequenced in a study of early T cells in non-severe SARS-CoV-2 infection. TCRdb re-called the 5' RACE reads with MiXCR, one entry per CDR3 protein. This sample yields 100,000 to 130,000 distinct CDR3 sequences, of which approximately 12% are seen a single time; 6.5% to 8% belongs to the top ten. The sequenced material came from whole blood. Receptors originate from an adult who was a healthcare worker with PCR-confirmed SARS-CoV-2 infection or an uninfected control (not recorded which).

The sample holds many counts of this clonotype. The chain joins TRBV4-3 to TRBJ2-4; possibly TRBD1 or TRBD2 for D (5 bases each). Germline V CDR1 and CDR2: LGHNA, YSLEER. V was clipped by 0 bases and J by 7 bases, with 16 bases between them. The CDR3 is 16 residues long. CDR3 loop: CASSQEAAGFRNIQYF. CDR3 bases: TGCGCCAGCAGCCAAGAAGCGGCAGGGTTCCGGAACATTCAGTACTTC.

This chain links TRBV9 with TRBJ2-5, with D tentatively TRBD2 (5 bases). Germline CDR1 SGDLS, CDR2 YYNGEE. This CDR3 comprises 15 residues. Trimming left V 0 bases short and J 2 bases short, with 11 bases between. The CDR3 protein is CASSVVPGIQETQYF. The CDR3 region has the DNA TGTGCCAGCAGCGTAGTCCCGGGGATACAAGAGACCCAGTACTTC.

The sample holds many counts of this clonotype. The chain recombines TRBV9 with TRBJ2-7; D may correspond to TRBD1 or TRBD2 (5 bases each). The CDR3 loop spans 14 amino acids. The V and J ends lost 2 bases and 6 bases respectively, with 15 bases between them. CDR1 and CDR2 (germline): SGDLS, YYNGEE. The CDR3 protein is CASSVGEKSVEQYF. The CDR3 bases are TGTGCCAGCAGCGTGGGGGAAAAGTCCGTCGAGCAGTACTTC.

This chain uses TRBV28 with TRBJ2-1; 11 bases align to TRBD2. Germline-derived CDR1 and CDR2 are MDHEN and SYDVKM. CDR3 length equals 16 residues. J lost 6 bases, V lost 4 bases, and 8 bases had no gene match. The DNA of the CDR3 is TGTGCCAGCAGTTCACCCGGGACTAGCGGAAGCAATGAGCAGTTCTTC. This codes for CASSSPGTSGSNEQFF. Variable domain in full (rest from reference TRBV28 and TRBJ2-1): DVKVTQSSRYLVKRTGEKVFLECVQDMDHENMFWYRQDPGLGLRLIYFSYDVKMKEKGDIPEGYSVSREKKERFSLILESASTNQTSMYLCASSSPGTSGSNEQFFGPGTRLTVL.

The chain combines TRBV3-1 with TRBJ2-2; 10 bases align to TRBD2. V was clipped by 6 bases and J by 7 bases; unmatched bases: 11. This CDR3 has 16 residues. Per the germline V gene, CDR1 is LGHDT and CDR2 is YNNKEL (reference sequence). DNA of the CDR3: TGTGCCAGCAGTCCGCCGGGACTAGCGATTGACGGGGAGCTGTTTTTT. Translation gives CASSPPGLAIDGELFF. Filled out from reference TRBV3-1 and TRBJ2-2, the complete variable domain reads DTAVSQTPKYLVTQMGNDKSIKCEQNLGHDTMYWYKQDSKKFLKIMFSYNNKELIINETVPNRFSPKSPDKAHLNLHINSLELGDSAVYFCASSPPGLAIDGELFFGEGSRLTVL.

The sample holds many counts of this clonotype. The CDR3 DNA follows: TGCGCCAGCAGCCCGACTAGGCGTTCATCCGATGAGCAGTTCTTC. Protein: CASSPTRRSSDEQFF. The V call is TRBV4-1, the J call TRBJ2-1; weak D call: TRBD2 (6 bases). Trimming cost V 4 bases and J 8 bases, with 18 bases left between them. Germline V gene lookup returns CDR1 MGHRA and CDR2 YSYEKL. The CDR3 length is 15 residues.

The genes are TRBV30 and TRBJ2-5; a possible D gene is TRBD2 (6 bases). CDR3 length equals 14 residues. The ends were cut back, 0 bases at V and 1 base at J, with 9 bases in the middle. Germline V gene sequence: CDR1 GTSNPN, CDR2 SVGIG (reference sequence). CDR3 in amino acids: CAWSVQRVQETQYF. CDR3 nucleotide sequence: TGTGCCTGGAGTGTACAGCGGGTCCAAGAGACCCAGTACTTC.

This clonotype was detected only a few times. The J gene is TRBJ2-2, the V gene TRBV29-1, with D possibly TRBD1 on 6 matching bases. The CDR3 is 14 residues long. CDR1 is SQVTM and CDR2 is ANQGSEA in the germline V gene. Deletions cut 4 bases from V and 2 bases from J, with 11 bases between. Here the CDR3 reads CSVAGAVNTGELFF. DNA for the CDR3: TGCAGCGTTGCAGGGGCGGTAAACACCGGGGAGCTGTTTTTT.

This rearrangement joins TRBV6-1 to TRBJ1-3; the D is unclear. From germline, CDR1 is MNHNS and CDR2 SASEGT. Trimming pared 6 bases from V and 0 bases from J, leaving 9 bases between. CDR3 size: 14 residues. This chain's CDR3 is CASRPLSSGNTIYF. The CDR3 nucleotides read TGTGCCAGCAGACCCTTAAGCTCTGGAAACACCATATATTTT.

This clonotype was counted many times. J is TRBJ2-1 and V is TRBV27; D unclear. CDR1 and CDR2 from the germline V gene are MNHEY and SMNVEV (reference sequence). This CDR3 region has 15 residues. V lost 4 bases to trimming and J lost 7 bases, with 17 bases between them. CDR3 in amino acids: CASSSMGRSRNEQFF. The CDR3, as DNA: TGTGCCAGCAGTTCTATGGGCCGATCGAGGAATGAGCAGTTCTTC.

This clonotype showed up just a few times. This chain uses TRBV11-2 with TRBJ2-7; weak D call: TRBD1 (6 bases). Germline CDR1 SGHAT, CDR2 FQNNGV. The V end was cut by 4 bases, the J end by 4 bases, with 17 bases between. The CDR3 is 15 residues long. DNA of the CDR3: TGTGCCAGCAGCTCCCGGGACACGGGTTTTTACGAGCAGTACTTC. This gives the protein CASSSRDTGFYEQYF.

With respect to this clonotype: This may stem from a read error, because a much larger clone lies one nucleotide away. CDR3 nucleotide sequence: TGTGACAGCAGCTTGCAAGGACAGTTAAACACTGAAGCTTTCTTT. This gives the protein CDSSLQGQLNTEAFF. The V call is TRBV7-9, the J call TRBJ1-1; a weak D match, TRBD1 (6 bases). Germline CDR1 SEHNR, CDR2 FQNEAQ (reference sequence). This CDR3 is built from 15 residues.

This clonotype has a count of ten or more. This chain uses TRBV4-1 with TRBJ2-7; D might be TRBD1 or TRBD2, each matching 5 bases. This CDR3 is built from 15 residues. CDR1 MGHRA and CDR2 YSYEKL come from the germline V gene. Trimming shortened V by 3 bases and J by 2 bases, and 14 bases separated the two germline ends. The DNA of the CDR3 is TGCGCCAGCAGCCATCCGGGACCGACGACCTACGAGCAGTACTTC. It is translated as CASSHPGPTTYEQYF.

This clonotype was picked up many times. This chain joins TRBV2 and TRBJ2-1; D is perhaps TRBD2 (6 bases). The V gene's germline CDR1 is SNHLY and CDR2 FYNNEI. With 1 base removed from V and 10 bases from J, the gap between germline ends came to 14 bases. CDR3 length: 14 residues. The CDR3 DNA follows: TGTGCCAGCAGTGAAGTGTTGATTGGGGGGGAGCAGTTCTTC. It codes for CASSEVLIGGEQFF. The full variable domain, with the rest looked up from reference TRBV2 and TRBJ2-1, is EPEVTQTPSHQVTQMGQEVILRCVPISNHLYFYWYRQILGQKVEFLVSFYNNEISEKSEIFDDQFSVERPDGSNFTLKIRSTKLEDSAMYFCASSEVLIGGEQFFGPGTRLTVL.

This clonotype appeared many times. The chain couples TRBV4-3 to TRBJ2-3, with 10 bases fitting TRBD2. The CDR3 runs to 16 residues. V lost 1 base to trimming and J lost 1 base; unmatched junction nucleotides: 2. The germline gives CDR1 LGHNA, CDR2 YSLEER. CDR3 coding DNA: TGCGCCAGCAGCCAAGCCCTAGCGGGAGGCACAGATACGCAGTATTTT. This gives the protein CASSQALAGGTDTQYF.